The entry below gives a single T cell receptor beta chain sequence along with its context. This sample is drawn from a study of blood T cell repertoires in COVID-19. For the study at large: Sites in the United States, Italy and Spain provided acute and convalescent COVID-19 samples. PBMCs, B-cell-depleted T cells, or T cells were the source of the cDNA or gDNA that made up the material.

With 3 bases removed from V and 5 bases from J, the gap between germline ends came to 8 bases. Germline values: CDR1 MDHEN, CDR2 SYDVKM. The CDR3 consists of 14 residues. As handled by the study authors: Amplification with reference gene primers provided the estimates of nucleated cell counts. The repertoire was sequenced with immunoSEQ multiplex PCR; TCRdb's copy has only in-frame clones and lacks some. V, J and clone size are those of that table, while D and trimming were read from the DNA. The repertoire consists of about 210,000 clones, with around 92% occurring once and the leading ten covering 0.95% to 1.5%.

The chain has TRBV28 and TRBJ1-6; D gene unclear. The receptor comes from a man aged 30-40 years with acute or convalescent COVID-19. The sequenced sample consisted of peripheral blood. This CDR3 is CASSFYTNNSPLHF. For the CDR3, the DNA is TGTGCCAGCAGTTTTTACACTAATAATTCACCCCTCCACTTT.